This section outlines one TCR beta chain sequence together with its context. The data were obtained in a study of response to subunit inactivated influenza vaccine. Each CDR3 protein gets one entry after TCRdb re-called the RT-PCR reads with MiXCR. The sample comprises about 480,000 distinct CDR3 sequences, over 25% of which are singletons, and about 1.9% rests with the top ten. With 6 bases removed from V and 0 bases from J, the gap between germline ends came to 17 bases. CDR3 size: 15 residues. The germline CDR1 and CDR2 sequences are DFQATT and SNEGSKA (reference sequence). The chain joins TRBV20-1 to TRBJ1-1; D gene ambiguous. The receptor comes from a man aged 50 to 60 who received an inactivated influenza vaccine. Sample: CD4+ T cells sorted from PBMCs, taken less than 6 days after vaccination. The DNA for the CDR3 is TGCAGTGCAAGACGGCCGGATATCATGAACACTGAAGCTTTCTTT. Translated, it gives CSARRPDIMNTEAFF.